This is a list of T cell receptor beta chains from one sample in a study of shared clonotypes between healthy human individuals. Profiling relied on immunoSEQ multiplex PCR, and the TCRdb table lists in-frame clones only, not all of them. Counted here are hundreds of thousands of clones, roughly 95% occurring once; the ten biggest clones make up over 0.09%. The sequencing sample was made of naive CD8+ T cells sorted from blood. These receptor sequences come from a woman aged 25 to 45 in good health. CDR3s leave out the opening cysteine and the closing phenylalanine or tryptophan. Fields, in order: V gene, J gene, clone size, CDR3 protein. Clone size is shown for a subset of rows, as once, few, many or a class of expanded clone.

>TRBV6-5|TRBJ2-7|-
ASSYGTSYEQY
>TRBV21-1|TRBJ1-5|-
ASSKAREGQGLLSNQPQH
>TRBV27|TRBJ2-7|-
ASSLSGVTGLVRSASYEQY
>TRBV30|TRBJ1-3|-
AWSGSGTGGNTIY
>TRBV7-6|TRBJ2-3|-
ASSTRPLSDTQY
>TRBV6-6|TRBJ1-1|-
ASSYGKGVNTEAF
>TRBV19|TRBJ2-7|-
ASSIAGGDYEQY
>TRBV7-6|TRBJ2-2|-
ASSTGTSGTGELF
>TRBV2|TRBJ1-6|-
ASSVRTDSSYNSPLH
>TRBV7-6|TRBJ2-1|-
ASSFSGAVAGVGGQNEQF
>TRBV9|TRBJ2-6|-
ASSSFSGANVLT
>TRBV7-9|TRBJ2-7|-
ASSLGWRGTYEQY
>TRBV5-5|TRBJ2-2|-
ASSFYLNTGELF
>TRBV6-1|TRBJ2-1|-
ASSDWMELPNEQF
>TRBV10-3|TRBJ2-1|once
AISELGDYSYNEQF
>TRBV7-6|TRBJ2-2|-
ASSQLTNTGELF
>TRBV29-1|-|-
SAGNGHYEQY
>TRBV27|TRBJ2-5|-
ASSYTGPRGETQY
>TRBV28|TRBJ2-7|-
ASSFPGTGGEQY
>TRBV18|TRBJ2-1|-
ASSLPGFEQF
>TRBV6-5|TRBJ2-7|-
ASSYSFGQGTYEQY
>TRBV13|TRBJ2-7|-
ASSSEVPSSYEQY
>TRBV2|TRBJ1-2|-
ASRDGFNYGYT
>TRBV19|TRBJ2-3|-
ASSISQEPDTQY
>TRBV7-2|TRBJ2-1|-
ASSSGRLYNEQF
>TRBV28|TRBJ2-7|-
ASSFREPTSYEQY
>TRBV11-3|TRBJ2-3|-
ASRTNRGRAADTQY
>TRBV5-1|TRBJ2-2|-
ASSPVGNTGELF
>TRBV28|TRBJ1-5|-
ASSFGLYSNQPQH
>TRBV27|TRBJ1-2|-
ASSPLLARGAFGYT
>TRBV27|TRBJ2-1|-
ASSAAWDNEQF
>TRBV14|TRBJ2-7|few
ASSQGQGAAYEQY
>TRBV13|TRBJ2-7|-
ARTSAGTYEQY
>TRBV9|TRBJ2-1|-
ASSVEALGYNEQF
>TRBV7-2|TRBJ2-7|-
ASSLAGLLPYEQY
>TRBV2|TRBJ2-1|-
ASSSTDTRSYNEQF
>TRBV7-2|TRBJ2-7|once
ASSFRPGEPYEQY
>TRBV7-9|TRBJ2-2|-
ASSPGLATTGELF
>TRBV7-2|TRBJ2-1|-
ASSAVYNEQF
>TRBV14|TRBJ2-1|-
ASSQGWERGPYNEQF
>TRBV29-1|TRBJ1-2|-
SVEDLRVGYT
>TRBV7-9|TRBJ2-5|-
ASSGAGRSETQY
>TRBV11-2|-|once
ASSPEPIQSYEQY
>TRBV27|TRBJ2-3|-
ASRLAGTDTQY
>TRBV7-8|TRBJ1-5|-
ASSLGTVSNQPQH
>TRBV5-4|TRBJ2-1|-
ASSIGQGFAQF
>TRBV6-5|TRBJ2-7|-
ASSYSTLAAQGEQY
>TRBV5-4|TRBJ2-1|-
ASSMGLASGEQF
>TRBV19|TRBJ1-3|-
ASSMAGSGNTIY
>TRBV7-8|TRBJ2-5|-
ASSIGQGVPQETQY
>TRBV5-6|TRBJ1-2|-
ASSRQGDGYT
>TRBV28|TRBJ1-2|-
ASSLGQLLYGYT
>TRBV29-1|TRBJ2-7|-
SGTGTTTYEQY
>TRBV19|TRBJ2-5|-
ASTAGVKETQY
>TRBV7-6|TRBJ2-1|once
ASSPSSGRSSYNEQF